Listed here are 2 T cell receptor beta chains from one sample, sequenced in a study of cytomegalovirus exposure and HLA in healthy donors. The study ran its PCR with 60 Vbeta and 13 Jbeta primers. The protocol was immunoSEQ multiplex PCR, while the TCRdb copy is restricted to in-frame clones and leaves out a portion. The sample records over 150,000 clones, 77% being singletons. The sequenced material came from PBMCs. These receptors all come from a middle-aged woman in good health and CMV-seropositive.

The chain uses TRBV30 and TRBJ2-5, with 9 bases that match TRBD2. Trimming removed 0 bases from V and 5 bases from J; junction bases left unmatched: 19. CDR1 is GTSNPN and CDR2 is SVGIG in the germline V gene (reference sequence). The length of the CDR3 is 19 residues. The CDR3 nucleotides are TGTGCCTGGAGTGTAGATGCGGCGGGAGGGCTCTCTTCCGGGGAGACCCAGTACTTC. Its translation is CAWSVDAAGGLSSGETQYF.

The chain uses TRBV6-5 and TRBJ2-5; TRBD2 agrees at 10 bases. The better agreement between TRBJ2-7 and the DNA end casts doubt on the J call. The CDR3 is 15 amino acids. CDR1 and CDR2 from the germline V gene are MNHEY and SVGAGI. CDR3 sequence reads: CASSYSISGGYEQYF. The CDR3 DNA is TGTGCCAGCAGTTACTCGATTAGCGGGGGGTACGAGCAGTACTTC.